Each of the 8 T cell receptor beta chains below was sequenced from the same sample in a study of spatial heterogeneity in lung cancer (dated by TCRdb to the late 2010s). Receptor libraries were prepared by 5' RACE. The reads were generated on a NextSeq 500. TCRdb cleaned the public reads at Q25 with fastp, built clones with MiXCR and kept in-frame beta chains. Every distinct CDR3 protein forms one entry, paired with its most common genes and DNA. This sample lists around 50,000 distinct CDR3 sequences; 6% to 9.5% were detected once. Of the sample, around 13% is held by the ten largest clones. The sample's time point label, decoded: sample taken at primary tumor resection. Without any cell sorting, TCR sequencing was performed on whole RNA extracted either from tumor and nontumor lung tissue or from cryopreserved PBMC samples. The sequences come from PBMCs, collected at surgery. Every receptor here comes from a female donor with early-stage non-small cell lung cancer.

This clonotype was recorded many times. This chain connects TRBV7-2 to TRBJ1-1; tentatively, D is TRBD1 (6 bases). The CDR3 loop spans 15 amino acids. Trimming took off 5 bases at V and 2 bases at J, with 15 bases between the two ends. The germline CDR1 and CDR2 sequences are SGHTA and FQGNSA. The CDR3 reads CASSADAGTNTEAFF. Written as DNA, the CDR3 is TGTGCCAGCAGCGCAGACGCCGGGACAAACACTGAAGCTTTCTTT.

At least ten counts were recorded for this clonotype. The rearrangement links TRBV7-8 to TRBJ2-1, with 11 bases lining up with TRBD2. CDR1 SGHVS and CDR2 FQNEAQ come from the germline V gene. V was clipped by 5 bases and J by 6 bases; unmatched bases: 6. The CDR3 is made up of 15 amino acids. CDR3 in amino acids: CASSITSGGINEQFF. The CDR3 nucleotides read TGTGCCAGCAGCATTACTAGCGGGGGCATCAATGAGCAGTTCTTC.

This clonotype was detected only a few times. The genes are TRBV6-5 and TRBJ1-1, with unresolved D. With 0 bases removed from V and 0 bases from J, the gap between germline ends came to 14 bases. CDR3 length equals 17 residues. The germline V gene encodes CDR1 MNHEY and CDR2 SVGAGI. The CDR3 nucleotides read TGTGCCAGCAGTTACTCGATGTCCTTCGCTATGAACACTGAAGCTTTCTTT. Its translation: CASSYSMSFAMNTEAFF.

At least ten counts were recorded for this clonotype. The rearrangement uses TRBV28 and TRBJ2-5, with D perhaps TRBD1 (5 bases). V was cut by 7 bases and J by 4 bases, with 13 bases left in between. Germline V gene sequence: CDR1 MDHEN, CDR2 SYDVKM. The CDR3 length is 13 residues. The DNA for the CDR3 is TGTGCCAGCAACCAGGGATTGGGAGAGACCCAGTACTTC. This codes for CASNQGLGETQYF.

Comments on this clonotype: A much larger clone sits a single nucleotide away, making a read error possible. J is TRBJ1-1 and V is TRBV5-1; 7 bases map to TRBD1. The junction had 0 bases not matched to a gene; V was cut back by 0 bases and J by 7 bases. The CDR3 length is 12 residues. Germline CDR1 reads SGHRS; CDR2 reads YFSETQ. This CDR3 reads CASSLDRGEAFF. CDR3 coding DNA: TGCGCCAGCAGCTTGGACAGGGGTGAAGCTTTCTTT.

The chain combines TRBV20-1 with TRBJ1-6, with D unclear. The V and J ends lost 0 bases and 9 bases respectively, with 12 bases between them. The CDR3 contains 14 residues. Looked up from germline, CDR1 is DFQATT and CDR2 is SNEGSKA (reference sequence). CDR3 residues: CSARDGRPGSPLHF. The CDR3 DNA reads TGCAGTGCTAGAGATGGACGCCCAGGTTCACCCCTCCACTTT.

This clonotype was detected a few times. The chain couples TRBV7-9 to TRBJ1-2; D not resolved. In germline, CDR1 is SEHNR, CDR2 FQNEAQ (reference sequence). The CDR3 consists of 15 residues. The ends were cut back, 2 bases at V and 3 bases at J, with 13 bases in the middle. CDR3 in amino acids: CASSLPLGSDYGYTF. For the CDR3, the DNA is TGTGCCAGCAGCTTACCCCTTGGGTCGGACTATGGCTACACCTTC.

This clonotype has just a few counts. The V gene is TRBV4-3, the J gene TRBJ1-2, with TRBD1 identical over 9 bases. Germline CDR1 LGHNA, CDR2 YSLEER. This CDR3 spans 15 amino acids. Trimming removed 4 bases from V and 4 bases from J; junction bases left unmatched: 7. CDR3 in DNA: TGCGCCAGCAGCCGGGACAGGGATGTAGGCTATGGCTACACCTTC. It encodes CASSRDRDVGYGYTF.